The sequence of this T cell receptor (beta chain) was determined in a study of T cell changes during pregnancy in multiple sclerosis. There are 16 residues in the CDR3. Using immunoSEQ multiplex PCR, the repertoire was profiled, and TCRdb retains in-frame clones only, with some absent. The sample lists over 65,000 clones; less than 95% were seen once. This chain links TRBV21-1 with TRBJ1-1; the table's TRBD1 call for D was not verified on the DNA. TRBV21-1 is deemed a pseudogene. This TCR was recovered from a female donor with multiple sclerosis, enrolled in a pregnancy study. Here the sequenced sample was peripheral blood, taken in the second trimester of pregnancy. CDR3 sequence: CASSKLRTELNTEAFF. The CDR3 nucleotides are TGTGCCAGCAGCAAACTTAGGACAGAACTGAACACTGAAGCTTTCTTT.